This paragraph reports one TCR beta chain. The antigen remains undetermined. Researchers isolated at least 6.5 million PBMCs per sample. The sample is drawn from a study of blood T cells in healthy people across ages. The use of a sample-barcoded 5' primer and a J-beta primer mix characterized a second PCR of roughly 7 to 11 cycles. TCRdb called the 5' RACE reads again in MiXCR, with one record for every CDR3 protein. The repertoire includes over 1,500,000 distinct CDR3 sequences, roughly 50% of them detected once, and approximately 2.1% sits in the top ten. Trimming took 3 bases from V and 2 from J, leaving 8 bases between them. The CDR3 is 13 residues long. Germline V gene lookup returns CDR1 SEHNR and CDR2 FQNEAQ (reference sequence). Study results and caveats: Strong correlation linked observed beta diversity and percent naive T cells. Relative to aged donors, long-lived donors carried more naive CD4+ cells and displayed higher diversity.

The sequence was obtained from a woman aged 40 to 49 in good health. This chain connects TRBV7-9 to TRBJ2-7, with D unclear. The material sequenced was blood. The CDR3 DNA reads TGTGCCAGCAGCTTCGAGTCTACCTACGAGCAGTACTTC. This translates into CASSFESTYEQYF.